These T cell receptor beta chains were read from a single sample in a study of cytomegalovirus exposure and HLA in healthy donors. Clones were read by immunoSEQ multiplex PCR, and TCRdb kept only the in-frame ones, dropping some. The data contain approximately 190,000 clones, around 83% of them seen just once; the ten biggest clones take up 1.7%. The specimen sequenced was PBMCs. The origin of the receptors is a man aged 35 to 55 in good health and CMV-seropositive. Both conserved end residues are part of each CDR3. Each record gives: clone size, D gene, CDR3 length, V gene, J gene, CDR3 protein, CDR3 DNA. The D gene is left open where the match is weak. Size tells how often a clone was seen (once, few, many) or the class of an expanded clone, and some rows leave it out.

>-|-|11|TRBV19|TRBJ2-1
CASSTSSGQFF
TGTGCCAGTAGTACTTCTTCAGGGCAGTTCTTC
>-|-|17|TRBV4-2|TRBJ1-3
CASSQESPEQGGNTIYF
TGTGCCAGCAGCCAAGAAAGTCCTGAACAGGGTGGAAACACCATATATTTT
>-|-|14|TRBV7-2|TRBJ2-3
CASSLAPGTDTQYF
TGTGCCAGCAGCTTAGCGCCGGGCACAGATACGCAGTATTTT
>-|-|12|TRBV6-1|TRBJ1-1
CASGQGVTEAFF
TGTGCCAGCGGGCAGGGTGTCACTGAAGCTTTCTTT
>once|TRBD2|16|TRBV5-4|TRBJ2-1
CASSTKGGRGFNEQFF
TGTGCCAGCAGCACAAAGGGCGGGAGGGGGTTCAATGAGCAGTTCTTC
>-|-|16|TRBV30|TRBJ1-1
CAWKVDRRPSDTEAFF
TGTGCCTGGAAGGTTGACAGGCGGCCCTCGGACACTGAAGCTTTCTTT
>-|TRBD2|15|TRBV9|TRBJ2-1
CASSEGLAGDREQFF
TGTGCCAGCAGCGAGGGACTAGCGGGAGATCGGGAGCAGTTCTTC
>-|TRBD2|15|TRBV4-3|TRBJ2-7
CASSQATGLANEQYF
TGCGCCAGCAGCCAGGCCACGGGACTAGCGAACGAGCAGTACTTC
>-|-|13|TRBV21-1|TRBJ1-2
CASRQGAGYGYTF
TGTGCCAGCAGACAGGGGGCGGGGTATGGCTACACCTTC
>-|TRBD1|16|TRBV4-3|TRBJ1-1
CASSPGTGGTDTEAFF
TGCGCCAGCAGCCCGGGGACAGGGGGAACGGACACTGAAGCTTTCTTT
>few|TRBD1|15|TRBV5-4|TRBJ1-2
CASSDLRTGGYGYTF
TGTGCCAGCAGCGATTTGAGGACAGGGGGCTATGGCTACACCTTC
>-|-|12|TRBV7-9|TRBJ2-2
CASSPNTGELFF
TGTGCCAGCAGCCCAAACACCGGGGAGCTGTTTTTT
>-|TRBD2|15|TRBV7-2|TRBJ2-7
CASSLEGTRAYEQYF
TGTGCCAGCAGCTTAGAAGGGACTAGAGCCTACGAGCAGTACTTC
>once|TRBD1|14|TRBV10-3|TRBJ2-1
CAIRLGTGDNEQFF
TGTGCCATCCGACTCGGGACAGGAGACAATGAGCAGTTCTTC
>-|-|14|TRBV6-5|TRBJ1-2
CASSWQGFGYGYTF
TGTGCCAGCAGTTGGCAGGGTTTCGGCTATGGCTACACCTTC
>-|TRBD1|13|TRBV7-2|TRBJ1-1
CASSLDRAYEAFF
TGTGCCAGCAGCTTGGACAGGGCCTATGAAGCTTTCTTT
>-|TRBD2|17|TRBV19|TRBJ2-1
CASSTTSGRPSYNEQFF
TGTGCCAGTAGCACGACTAGCGGGAGACCCTCCTACAATGAGCAGTTCTTC
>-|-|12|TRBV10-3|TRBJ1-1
CAIGGDDTEAFF
TGTGCCATCGGGGGGGACGACACTGAAGCTTTCTTT
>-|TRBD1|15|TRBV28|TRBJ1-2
CASRRPGQGEGGYTF
TGTGCCAGCAGGCGCCCGGGACAGGGGGAAGGGGGCTACACCTTC
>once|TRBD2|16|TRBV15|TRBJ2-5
CATSSRVAGVRETQYF
TGTGCCACCAGCTCCCGGGTAGCGGGAGTAAGAGAGACCCAGTACTTC
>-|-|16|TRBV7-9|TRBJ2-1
CASSLSPGATEGEQFF
TGTGCCAGCAGCTTATCACCGGGAGCCACCGAAGGTGAGCAGTTCTTC
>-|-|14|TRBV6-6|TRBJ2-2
CASSPPGGTGELFF
TGTGCCAGCAGCCCCCCCGGAGGGACCGGGGAGCTGTTTTTT
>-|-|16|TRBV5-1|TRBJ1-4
CASSFAHPGEGEKLFF
TGCGCCAGCAGCTTCGCTCACCCAGGGGAAGGAGAAAAACTGTTTTTT
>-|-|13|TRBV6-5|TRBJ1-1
CASSTPGSEGAFF
TGTGCCAGCAGTACTCCGGGATCCGAGGGAGCTTTCTTT
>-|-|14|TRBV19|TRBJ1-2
CASSVPPGDYGYTF
TGTGCCAGTAGTGTCCCCCCGGGGGACTATGGCTACACCTTC
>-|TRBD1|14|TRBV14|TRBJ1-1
CAAGTGGQNTEAFF
TGTGCCGCGGGAACAGGGGGCCAGAACACTGAAGCTTTCTTT
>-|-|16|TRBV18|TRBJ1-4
CASSLNGPGTNEKLFF
TGTGCCAGCTCACTAAACGGCCCCGGGACTAATGAAAAACTGTTTTTT
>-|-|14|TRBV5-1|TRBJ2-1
CASSPAGPYNEQFF
TGCGCCAGCAGTCCGGCGGGACCCTACAATGAGCAGTTCTTC
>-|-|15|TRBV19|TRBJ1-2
CASSITSGEGYGYTF
TGTGCCAGTAGTATAACCTCGGGTGAGGGCTATGGCTACACCTTC
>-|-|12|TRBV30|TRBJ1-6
CAWSLGSSPLHF
TGTGCCTGGAGTCTGGGGAGTTCACCCCTCCACTTT
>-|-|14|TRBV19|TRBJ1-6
CASSTDAGHSPLHF
TGTGCCAGTAGTACTGACGCTGGGCATTCACCCCTCCACTTT
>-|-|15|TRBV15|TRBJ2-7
CATSRERDTSYEQYF
TGTGCCACCAGCAGAGAACGGGACACTTCCTACGAGCAGTACTTC
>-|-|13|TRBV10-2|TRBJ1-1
CASSGDSRTEAFF
TGCGCCAGCAGTGGCGACAGTCGTACTGAAGCTTTCTTT
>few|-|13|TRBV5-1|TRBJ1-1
CASSFLTGSEAFF
TGCGCCAGCAGCTTCCTAACAGGGTCGGAAGCTTTCTTT
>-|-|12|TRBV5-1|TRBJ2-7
CASSLGQAEQYF
TGCGCCAGCAGCTTGGGGCAGGCTGAGCAGTACTTC
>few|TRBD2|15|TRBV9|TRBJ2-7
CASSAGTSVNYEQYF
TGTGCCAGCAGCGCGGGGACTAGCGTCAACTACGAGCAGTACTTC
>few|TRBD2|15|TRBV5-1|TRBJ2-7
CASRQGLAVTYEQYF
TGCGCCAGCAGGCAAGGACTAGCGGTTACCTACGAGCAGTACTTC
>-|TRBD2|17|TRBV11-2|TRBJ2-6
CASSLSLAASGANVLTF
TGTGCCAGCAGCTTAAGCCTAGCGGCTTCTGGGGCCAACGTCCTGACTTTC
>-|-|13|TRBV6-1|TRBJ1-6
CASTGHNNSPLHF
TGTGCCAGCACGGGACACAATAATTCACCCCTCCACTTT
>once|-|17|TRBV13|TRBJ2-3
CASRRFKAGYLTDTQYF
TGTGCCAGCAGAAGGTTTAAGGCGGGCTACCTCACAGATACGCAGTATTTT